The subject of this entry is one T cell receptor beta chain. The assay was immunoSEQ multiplex PCR, and TCRdb's table has in-frame clones only and misses some. Of about 20,000 clones in the sample, under 95% were seen once. This sample was included in a study of OX40 agonist ivuxolimab in advanced cancers. From germline, CDR1 is SGHAT and CDR2 FQNNGV. The CDR3 covers 17 residues. Trimming removed 8 bases from V and 1 base from J; junction bases left unmatched: 15. The V call is TRBV11-2, the J call TRBJ2-7; 9 bases are a match to TRBD1. The clonotype was recovered from an adult with an advanced solid tumor such as melanoma, head and neck, liver or kidney cancer. The source was CD4+ or CD8+ T cells sorted from blood, collected in a trial of the OX40 agonist ivuxolimab. The CDR3, as DNA: TGTGCCAGCGCCACGCCCCTTGGGACAGGGCTGTCCTACGAGCAGTACTTC. Translating it yields CASATPLGTGLSYEQYF. Filled out from reference TRBV11-2 and TRBJ2-7, the complete variable domain reads EAGVAQSPRYKIIEKRQSVAFWCNPISGHATLYWYQQILGQGPKLLIQFQNNGVVDDSQLPKDRFSAERLKGVDSTLKIQPAKLEDSAVYLCASATPLGTGLSYEQYFGPGTRLTVT.